The T cell receptor beta chain under discussion was sequenced for a study of cytomegalovirus exposure and HLA in healthy donors. Amplification used 60 Vbeta primers and 13 Jbeta primers. Clones were read by immunoSEQ multiplex PCR, and TCRdb kept only the in-frame ones, dropping some. The top ten clones hold over 1% of a sample with approximately 210,000 clones, over 70% of them seen once. Deletions cut 5 bases from V and 6 bases from J, with 14 bases between. CDR3 size: 15 residues. From germline, CDR1 is SGHAT and CDR2 FQNNGV. The sample comprised PBMCs. The receptor was isolated from a man aged 30 to 45 in good health and CMV-seronegative. The chain uses TRBV11-2 and TRBJ1-6, with no clear D. In DNA form, the CDR3 reads TGTGCCAGCAGCCCTACAGCCACTCCTAATTCACCCCTCCACTTT. Translating gives CASSPTATPNSPLHF. Drawing the rest from reference TRBV11-2 and TRBJ1-6, the complete variable domain is EAGVAQSPRYKIIEKRQSVAFWCNPISGHATLYWYQQILGQGPKLLIQFQNNGVVDDSQLPKDRFSAERLKGVDSTLKIQPAKLEDSAVYLCASSPTATPNSPLHFGNGTRLTVT.